The entry below describes one T cell receptor (beta chain). Trimming stripped 4 bases from V and 1 base from J, with 8 bases between. Germline CDR1 SGHRS, CDR2 YFSETQ. This CDR3 spans 13 amino acids. Enrolled through a virtual design, the participants were between about 18 and 100 years of age and came from some 26 US areas. The data derive from a study of blood T cell repertoires in COVID-19. Overall study: COVID-19 samples, acute and convalescent, were from the United States, Italy and Spain.

Some clones are missing from TCRdb's copy, which holds only in-frame ones; the method was immunoSEQ multiplex PCR. Of over 350,000 clones in the sample, 70% to 90% were seen once. The sample consisted of PBMCs or T cells enriched from blood (not recorded which). This TCR was recovered from a woman aged 18-30 years with acute COVID-19. V is TRBV5-1 and J is TRBJ1-1; perhaps TRBD1 as D (5 bases). The CDR3 sequence is CASSVDRNTEAFF. The CDR3 DNA follows: TGCGCCAGCAGCGTAGACAGGAACACTGAAGCTTTCTTT.